This TCR beta chain was profiled in a study of beta chain features in type 1 diabetes. General study results and limits: Moderate yet significant TCRB CDR3 shortening was seen in Type 1 diabetes patients in all four CD4+ subsets. Whatever favoring of shorter templates PCR might show would apply equally to patients and controls. High-TCR-expressing cells could be over-represented by cDNA sequencing.

About this clone itself: Its antigen remains unidentified.

The authors sorted CD4+ naive, central memory, regulatory and stem cell-like memory cells via CD45RO/CCR7/CD25/CD127/CD95/CD27. The V end lost 2 bases, the J end lost 2 bases, and 9 bases lay between the germline ends. This CDR3 comprises 14 residues. Germline V lookup: CDR1 SGHRS, CDR2 YFSETQ. Expressed TCRB transcripts were sequenced because the entire RNA isolate underwent reverse transcription. The table came from immunoSEQ multiplex PCR; TCRdb's copy has only in-frame clones and leaves some out. This sample yields roughly 730,000 clones, of which around 15% are seen a single time; roughly 0.022% belongs to the top ten.

V and J are TRBV5-1 and TRBJ2-3; D is possibly TRBD2 (6 bases). The sequenced sample consisted of naive CD4+ T cells from blood. The receptor's source is a young man with type 1 diabetes. The DNA of the CDR3 is TGCGCCAGCAGCTTAACTAGCATCACAGATACGCAGTATTTT. It is translated as CASSLTSITDTQYF.